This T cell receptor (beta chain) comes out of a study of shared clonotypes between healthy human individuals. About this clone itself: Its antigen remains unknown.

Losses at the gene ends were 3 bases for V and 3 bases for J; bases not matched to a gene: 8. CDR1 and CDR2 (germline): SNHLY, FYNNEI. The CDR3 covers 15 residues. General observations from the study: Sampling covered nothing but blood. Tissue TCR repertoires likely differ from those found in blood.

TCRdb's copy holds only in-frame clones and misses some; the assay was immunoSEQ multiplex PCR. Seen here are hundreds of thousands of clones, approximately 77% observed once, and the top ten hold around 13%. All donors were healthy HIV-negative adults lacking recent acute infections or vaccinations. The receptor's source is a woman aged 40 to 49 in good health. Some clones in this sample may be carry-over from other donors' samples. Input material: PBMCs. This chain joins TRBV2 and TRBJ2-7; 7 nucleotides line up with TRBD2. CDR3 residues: CASSEGLADHYEQYF. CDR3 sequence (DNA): TGTGCCAGCAGTGAGGGGCTAGCGGACCACTACGAGCAGTACTTC.